This TCR beta chain was observed in a study of cytomegalovirus exposure and HLA in healthy donors. PCR was performed using 60 Vbeta and 13 Jbeta primers. The assay was immunoSEQ multiplex PCR, and TCRdb's table has in-frame clones only and misses some. Here the sample spans tens of thousands of clones, approximately 82% being singletons. This CDR3 contains 13 residues. V trimming: 3 bases; J trimming: 5 bases; junction bases outside the gene matches: 4. Germline V gene data show CDR1 as SNHLY and CDR2 as FYNNEI. This sequence joins TRBV2 and TRBJ2-7; TRBD1 aligns across 7 bases. This receptor was identified in a man aged 45-65 years in good health and CMV-seronegative. The sequenced sample consisted of PBMCs. The CDR3 bases are TGTGCCAGCAGTGACCAGACAGGGAACGAGCAGTACTTC. It is translated as CASSDQTGNEQYF.